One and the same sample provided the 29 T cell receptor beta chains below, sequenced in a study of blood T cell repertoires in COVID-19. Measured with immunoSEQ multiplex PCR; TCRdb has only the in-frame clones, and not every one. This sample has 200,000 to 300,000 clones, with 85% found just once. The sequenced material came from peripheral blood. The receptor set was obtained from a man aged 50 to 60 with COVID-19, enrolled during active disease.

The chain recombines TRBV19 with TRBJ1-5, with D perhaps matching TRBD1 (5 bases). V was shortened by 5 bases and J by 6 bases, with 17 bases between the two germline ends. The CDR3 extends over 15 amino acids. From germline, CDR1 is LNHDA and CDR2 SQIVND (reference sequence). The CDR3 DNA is TGTGCCAGTAGTGCGGGGCATGATCGTGGTCAGCCCCAGCATTTT. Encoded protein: CASSAGHDRGQPQHF.

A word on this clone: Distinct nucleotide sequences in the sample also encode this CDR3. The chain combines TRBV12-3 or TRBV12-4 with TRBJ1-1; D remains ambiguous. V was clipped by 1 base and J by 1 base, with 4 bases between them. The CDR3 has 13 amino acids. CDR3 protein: CASSLGANTEAFF. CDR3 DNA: TGTGCCAGCAGTTTAGGCGCGAACACTGAAGCTTTCTTT.

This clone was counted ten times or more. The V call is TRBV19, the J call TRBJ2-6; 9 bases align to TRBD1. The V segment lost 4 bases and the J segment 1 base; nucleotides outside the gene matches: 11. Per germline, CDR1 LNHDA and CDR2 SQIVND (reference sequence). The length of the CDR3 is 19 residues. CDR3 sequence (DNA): TGTGCCAGTAGTACTTTCTTCGGGACAGGGCAGTCTGGGGCCAACGTCCTGACTTTC. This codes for CASSTFFGTGQSGANVLTF. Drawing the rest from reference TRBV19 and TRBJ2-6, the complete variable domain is DGGITQSPKYLFRKEGQNVTLSCEQNLNHDAMYWYRQDPGQGLRLIYYSQIVNDFQKGDIAEGYSVSREKKESFPLTVTSAQKNPTAFYLCASSTFFGTGQSGANVLTFGAGSRLTVL.

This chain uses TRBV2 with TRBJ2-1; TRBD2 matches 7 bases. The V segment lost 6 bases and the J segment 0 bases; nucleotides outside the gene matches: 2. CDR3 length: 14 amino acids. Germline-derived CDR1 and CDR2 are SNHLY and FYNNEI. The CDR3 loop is CASRRDYSYNEQFF. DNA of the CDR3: TGTGCCAGCAGGAGGGACTACTCCTACAATGAGCAGTTCTTC.

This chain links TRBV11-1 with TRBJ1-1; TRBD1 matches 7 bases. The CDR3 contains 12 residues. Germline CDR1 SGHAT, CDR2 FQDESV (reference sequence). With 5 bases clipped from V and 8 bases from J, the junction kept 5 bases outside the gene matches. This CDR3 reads CASSLDREEAFF. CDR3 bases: TGTGCCAGCAGCCTCGACAGGGAGGAAGCTTTCTTT.

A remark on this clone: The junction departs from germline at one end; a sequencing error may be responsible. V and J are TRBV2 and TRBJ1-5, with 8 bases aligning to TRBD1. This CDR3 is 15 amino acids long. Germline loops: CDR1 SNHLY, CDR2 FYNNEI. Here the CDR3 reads CASSEDRGGRQPQHF. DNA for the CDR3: TGTGCCAGCAGCGAAGACAGGGGAGGTAGGCAGCCCCAGCATTTT.

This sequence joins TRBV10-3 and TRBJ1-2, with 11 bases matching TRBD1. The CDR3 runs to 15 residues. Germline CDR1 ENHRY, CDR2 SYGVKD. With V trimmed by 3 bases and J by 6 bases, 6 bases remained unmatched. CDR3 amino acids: CAISDPGTGGDGYTF. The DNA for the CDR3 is TGTGCCATCAGTGATCCAGGGACAGGGGGGGATGGCTACACCTTC.

In nucleotides, the CDR3 is TGTGCCAGCAGCGTAGCTGGGACAGGGGGCTTGACTAATGAAAAACTGTTTTTT. Translated: CASSVAGTGGLTNEKLFF. The chain joins TRBV9 to TRBJ1-4, with 12 nucleotides matching TRBD1. Per the germline V gene, CDR1 is SGDLS and CDR2 is YYNGEE. The CDR3 totals 18 residues. After removal of 0 bases from V and 2 bases from J, the junction contained 5 bases not matched to a gene.

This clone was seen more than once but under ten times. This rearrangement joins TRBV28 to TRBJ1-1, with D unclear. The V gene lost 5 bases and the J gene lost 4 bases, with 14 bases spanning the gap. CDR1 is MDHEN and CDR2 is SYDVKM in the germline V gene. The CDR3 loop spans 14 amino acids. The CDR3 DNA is TGTGCCAGCAGTCGTCGAGTGGAGGGCACTGAAGCTTTCTTT. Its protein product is CASSRRVEGTEAFF.

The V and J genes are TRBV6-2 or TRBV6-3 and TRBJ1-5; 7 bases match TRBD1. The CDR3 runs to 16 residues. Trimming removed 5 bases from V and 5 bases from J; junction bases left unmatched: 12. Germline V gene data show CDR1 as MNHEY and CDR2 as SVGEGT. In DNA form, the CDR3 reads TGTGCCAGCAGTGACTACAGGGGAAAGAAGGATCAGCCCCAGCATTTT. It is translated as CASSDYRGKKDQPQHF.

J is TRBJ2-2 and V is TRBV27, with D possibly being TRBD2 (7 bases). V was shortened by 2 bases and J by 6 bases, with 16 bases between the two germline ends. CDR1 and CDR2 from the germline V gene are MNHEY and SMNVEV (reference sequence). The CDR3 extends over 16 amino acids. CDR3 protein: CASSLRGGGTSGELFF. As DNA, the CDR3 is TGTGCCAGCAGTTTACGTGGGGGGGGCACCTCCGGGGAGCTGTTTTTT.

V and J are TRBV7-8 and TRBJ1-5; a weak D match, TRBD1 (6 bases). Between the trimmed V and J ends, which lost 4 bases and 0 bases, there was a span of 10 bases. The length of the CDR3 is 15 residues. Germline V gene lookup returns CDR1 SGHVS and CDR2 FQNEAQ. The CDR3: CASSSRTDSNQPQHF. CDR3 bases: TGTGCCAGCAGCTCCCGGACAGATAGCAATCAGCCCCAGCATTTT.

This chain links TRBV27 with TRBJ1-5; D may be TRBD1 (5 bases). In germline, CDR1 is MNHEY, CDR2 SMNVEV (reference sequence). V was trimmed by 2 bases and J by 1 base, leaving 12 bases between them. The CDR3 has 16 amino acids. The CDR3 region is CASSLRLGASNQPQHF. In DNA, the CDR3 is TGTGCCAGCAGTTTAAGGTTAGGGGCAAGCAATCAGCCCCAGCATTTT.

Here the CDR3 reads CASSRVPSGGYTF. The CDR3 DNA reads as TGTGCCAGCAGCCGAGTCCCATCGGGAGGCTACACCTTC. The chain combines TRBV12-3 or TRBV12-4 with TRBJ1-2; D unresolved. The CDR3 consists of 13 residues. The germline V and J ends were trimmed by 6 bases and 8 bases, with 16 bases remaining between them.

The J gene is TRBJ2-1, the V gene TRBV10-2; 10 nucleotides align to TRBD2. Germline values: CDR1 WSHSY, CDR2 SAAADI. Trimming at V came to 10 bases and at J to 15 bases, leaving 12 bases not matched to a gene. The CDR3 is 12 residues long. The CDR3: CATIFSGGHVFF. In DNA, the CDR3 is TGCGCCACCATCTTTAGCGGGGGGCACGTGTTCTTC.

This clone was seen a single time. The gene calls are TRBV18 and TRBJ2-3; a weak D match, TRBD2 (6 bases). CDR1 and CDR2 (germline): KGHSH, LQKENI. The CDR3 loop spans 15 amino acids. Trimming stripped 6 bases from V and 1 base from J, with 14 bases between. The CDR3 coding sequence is TGTGCCAGCTCTTTTGGGGCGGGGCGCACAGATACGCAGTATTTT. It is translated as CASSFGAGRTDTQYF.

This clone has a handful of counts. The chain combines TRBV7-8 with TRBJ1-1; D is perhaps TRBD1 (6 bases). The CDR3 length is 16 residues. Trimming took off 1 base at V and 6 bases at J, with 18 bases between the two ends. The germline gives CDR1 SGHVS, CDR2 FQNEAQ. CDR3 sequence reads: CASSLGSVRTGSEAFF. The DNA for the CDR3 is TGTGCCAGCAGCTTAGGGTCGGTCCGAACAGGGTCTGAAGCTTTCTTT.

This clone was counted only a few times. This CDR3 is CASSTNRGIGYGYTF. CDR3 in DNA: TGTGCCAGCAGTACTAACAGGGGGATAGGCTATGGCTACACCTTC. The V call is TRBV2, the J call TRBJ1-2, with 8 bases aligning to TRBD1. Trimming cost V 5 bases and J 4 bases; bases outside gene matches: 9. The CDR3 consists of 15 residues. The germline V gene encodes CDR1 SNHLY and CDR2 FYNNEI.

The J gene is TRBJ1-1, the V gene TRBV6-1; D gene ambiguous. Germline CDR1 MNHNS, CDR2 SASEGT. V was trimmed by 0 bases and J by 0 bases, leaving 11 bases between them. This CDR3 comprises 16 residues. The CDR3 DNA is TGTGCCAGCAGTGAAGCTGAGGTCGAAATGAACACTGAAGCTTTCTTT. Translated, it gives CASSEAEVEMNTEAFF.

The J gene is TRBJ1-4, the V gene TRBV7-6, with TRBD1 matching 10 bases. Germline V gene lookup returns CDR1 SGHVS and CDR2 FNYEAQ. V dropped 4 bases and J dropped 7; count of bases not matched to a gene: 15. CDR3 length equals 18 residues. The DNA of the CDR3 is TGTGCCAGCAGCTCACCGGGACAGGGGCGCCCGAATCGTGAAAAACTGTTTTTT. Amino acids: CASSSPGQGRPNREKLFF.

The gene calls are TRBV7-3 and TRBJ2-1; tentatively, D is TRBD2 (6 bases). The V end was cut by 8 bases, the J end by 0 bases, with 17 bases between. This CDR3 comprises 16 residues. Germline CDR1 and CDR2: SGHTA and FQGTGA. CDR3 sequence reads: CASSRLSGSSYNEQFF. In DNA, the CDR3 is TGTGCCAGCTCACGTCTTAGCGGAAGCTCCTACAATGAGCAGTTCTTC.

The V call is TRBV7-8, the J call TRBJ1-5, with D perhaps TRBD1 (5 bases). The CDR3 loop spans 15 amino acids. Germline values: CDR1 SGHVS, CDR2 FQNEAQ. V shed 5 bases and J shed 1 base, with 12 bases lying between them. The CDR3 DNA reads TGTGCCAGCAGCCCCCTGGGGGGGAGCAATCAGCCCCAGCATTTT. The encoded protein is CASSPLGGSNQPQHF.

CDR3 region: CAWTASRNSPLHF. The CDR3 DNA is TGTGCCTGGACAGCGTCACGTAATTCACCCCTCCACTTT. The chain has TRBV30 and TRBJ1-6; D call uncertain. The CDR3 is 13 amino acids. V was shortened by 4 bases and J by 6 bases, with 10 bases between the two germline ends. CDR1 is GTSNPN and CDR2 is SVGIG in the germline V gene (reference sequence).

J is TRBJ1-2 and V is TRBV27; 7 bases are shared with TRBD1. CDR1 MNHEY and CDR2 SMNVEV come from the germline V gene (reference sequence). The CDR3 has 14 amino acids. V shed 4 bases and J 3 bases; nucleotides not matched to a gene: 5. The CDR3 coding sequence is TGTGCCAGCAGTTCGGAACAGGGGTACTATGGCTACACCTTC. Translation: CASSSEQGYYGYTF.

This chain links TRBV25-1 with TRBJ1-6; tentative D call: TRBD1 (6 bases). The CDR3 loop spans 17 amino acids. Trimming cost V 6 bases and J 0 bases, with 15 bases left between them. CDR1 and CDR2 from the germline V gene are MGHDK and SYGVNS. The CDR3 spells CASRSRGPSSYNSPLHF. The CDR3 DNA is TGTGCCAGCAGAAGCAGGGGTCCAAGCTCCTATAATTCACCCCTCCACTTT.

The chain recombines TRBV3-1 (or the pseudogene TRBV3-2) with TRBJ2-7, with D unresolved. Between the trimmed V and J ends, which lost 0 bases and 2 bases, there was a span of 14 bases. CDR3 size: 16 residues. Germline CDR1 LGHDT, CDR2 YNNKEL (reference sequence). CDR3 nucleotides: TGTGCCAGCAGCCAAGATTGGGCAGGATCGACCTACGAGCAGTACTTC. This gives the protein CASSQDWAGSTYEQYF.

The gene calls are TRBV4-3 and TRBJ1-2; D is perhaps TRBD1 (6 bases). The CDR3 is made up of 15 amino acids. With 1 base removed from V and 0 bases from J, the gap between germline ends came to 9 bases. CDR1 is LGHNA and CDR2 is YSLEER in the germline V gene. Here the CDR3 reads CASSQVTGTNYGYTF. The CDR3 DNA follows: TGCGCCAGCAGCCAAGTTACAGGGACTAACTATGGCTACACCTTC.

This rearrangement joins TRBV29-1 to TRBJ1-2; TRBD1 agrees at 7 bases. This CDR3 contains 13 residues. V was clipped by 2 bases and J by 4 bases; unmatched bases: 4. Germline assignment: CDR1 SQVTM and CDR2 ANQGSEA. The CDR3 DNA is TGCAGCGTTGAAACGGACAGGATCTATGGCTACACCTTC. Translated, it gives CSVETDRIYGYTF.

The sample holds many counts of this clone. The chain's CDR3 is CASSATLPGEQFF. CDR3 sequence (DNA): TGTGCCAGCAGCGCCACCCTGCCGGGTGAGCAGTTCTTC. The chain links TRBV9 to TRBJ2-1, with D unclear. Germline CDR1 reads SGDLS; CDR2 reads YYNGEE. Trimming stripped 3 bases from V and 9 bases from J, with 13 bases between. CDR3 length: 13 residues.